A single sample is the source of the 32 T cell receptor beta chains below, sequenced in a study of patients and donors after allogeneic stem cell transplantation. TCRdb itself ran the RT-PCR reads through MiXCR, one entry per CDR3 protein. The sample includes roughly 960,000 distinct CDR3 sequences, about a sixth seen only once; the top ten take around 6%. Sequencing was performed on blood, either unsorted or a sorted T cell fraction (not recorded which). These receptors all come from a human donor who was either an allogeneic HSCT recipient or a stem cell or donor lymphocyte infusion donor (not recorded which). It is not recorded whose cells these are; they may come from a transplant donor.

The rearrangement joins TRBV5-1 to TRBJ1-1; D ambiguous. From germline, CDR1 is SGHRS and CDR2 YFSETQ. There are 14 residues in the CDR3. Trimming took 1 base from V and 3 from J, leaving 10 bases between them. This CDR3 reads CASSLKGSDTEAFF. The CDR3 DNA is TGCGCCAGCAGCTTGAAGGGATCGGACACTGAAGCTTTCTTT. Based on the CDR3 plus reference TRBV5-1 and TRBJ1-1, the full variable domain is KAGVTQTPRYLIKTRGQQVTLSCSPISGHRSVSWYQQTPGQGLQFLFEYFSETQRNKGNFPGRFSGRQFSNSRSEMNVSTLELGDSALYLCASSLKGSDTEAFFGQGTRLTVV.

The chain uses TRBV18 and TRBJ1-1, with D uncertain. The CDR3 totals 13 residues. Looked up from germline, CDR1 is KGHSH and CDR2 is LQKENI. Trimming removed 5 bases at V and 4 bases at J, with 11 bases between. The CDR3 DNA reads TGTGCCAGCTCATCTGAGATTAGCACTGAAGCTTTCTTT. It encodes CASSSEISTEAFF.

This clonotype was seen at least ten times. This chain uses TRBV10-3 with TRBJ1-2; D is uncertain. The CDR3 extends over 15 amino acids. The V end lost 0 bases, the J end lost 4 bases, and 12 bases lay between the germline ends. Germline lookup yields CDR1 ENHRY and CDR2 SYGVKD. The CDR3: CAISESMPPSYGYTF. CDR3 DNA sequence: TGTGCCATCAGTGAGTCGATGCCCCCCTCCTATGGCTACACCTTC.

CDR3 in DNA: TGCGCCAGCAGCTTGGAAGGGGAACCCTCCTACGAGCAGTACTTC. Residues: CASSLEGEPSYEQYF. V and J are TRBV5-1 and TRBJ2-7, with TRBD1 as a possible D gene (5 bases). Germline CDR1 is SGHRS and CDR2 is YFSETQ. V lost 0 bases, J lost 0 bases, and 10 bases lay in between. The CDR3 runs 15 residues.

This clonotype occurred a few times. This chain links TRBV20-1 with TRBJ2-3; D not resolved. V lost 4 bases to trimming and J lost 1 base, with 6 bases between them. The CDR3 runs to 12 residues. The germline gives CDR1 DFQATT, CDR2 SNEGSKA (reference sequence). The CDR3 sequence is CSAKTGTDTQYF. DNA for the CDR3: TGCAGTGCTAAGACTGGCACAGATACGCAGTATTTT.

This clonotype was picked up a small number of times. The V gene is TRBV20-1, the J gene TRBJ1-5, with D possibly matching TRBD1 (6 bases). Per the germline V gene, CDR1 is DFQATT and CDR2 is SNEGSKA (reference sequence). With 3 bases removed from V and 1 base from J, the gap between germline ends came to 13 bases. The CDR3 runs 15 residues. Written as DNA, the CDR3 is TGCAGTGCTAGTTGGGGGGGCTCGAGCAATCAGCCCCAGCATTTT. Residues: CSASWGGSSNQPQHF.

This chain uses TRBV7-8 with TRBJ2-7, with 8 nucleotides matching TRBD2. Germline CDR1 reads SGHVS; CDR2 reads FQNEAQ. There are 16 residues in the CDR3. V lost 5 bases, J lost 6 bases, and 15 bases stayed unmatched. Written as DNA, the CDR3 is TGTGCCAGCAGCCGGGGGGGCGGACCGTCTTGGGGCGAGCAGTACTTC. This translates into CASSRGGGPSWGEQYF.

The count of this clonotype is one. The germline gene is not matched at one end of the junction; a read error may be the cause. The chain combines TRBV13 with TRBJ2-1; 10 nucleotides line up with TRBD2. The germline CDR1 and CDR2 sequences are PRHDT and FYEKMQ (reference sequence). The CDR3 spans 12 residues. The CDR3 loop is CASSVGTSVLIF. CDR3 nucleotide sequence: TGTGCCAGCAGCGTCGGGACTAGCGTTTTAATCTTC.

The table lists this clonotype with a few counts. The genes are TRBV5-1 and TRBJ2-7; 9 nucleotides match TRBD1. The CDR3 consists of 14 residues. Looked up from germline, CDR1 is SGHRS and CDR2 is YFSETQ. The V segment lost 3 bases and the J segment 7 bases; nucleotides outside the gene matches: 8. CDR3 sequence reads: CASSSGTGSGEQYF. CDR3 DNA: TGCGCCAGCAGCTCAGGGACAGGGTCTGGGGAGCAGTACTTC.

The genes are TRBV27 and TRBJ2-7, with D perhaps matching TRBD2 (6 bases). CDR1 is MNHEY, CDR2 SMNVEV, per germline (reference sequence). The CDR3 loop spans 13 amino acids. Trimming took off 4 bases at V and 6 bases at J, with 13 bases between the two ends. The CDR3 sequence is CASSSGSRSEQYF. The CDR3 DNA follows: TGTGCCAGCAGTTCCGGGAGCCGATCCGAGCAGTACTTC.

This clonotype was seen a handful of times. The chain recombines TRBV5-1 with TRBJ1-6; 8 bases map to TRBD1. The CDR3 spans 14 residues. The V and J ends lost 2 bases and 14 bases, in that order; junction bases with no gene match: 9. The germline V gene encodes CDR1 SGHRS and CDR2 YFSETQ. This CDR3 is CASSFAGQGETLHF. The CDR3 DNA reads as TGCGCCAGCAGCTTTGCCGGACAGGGCGAAACCCTCCACTTT.

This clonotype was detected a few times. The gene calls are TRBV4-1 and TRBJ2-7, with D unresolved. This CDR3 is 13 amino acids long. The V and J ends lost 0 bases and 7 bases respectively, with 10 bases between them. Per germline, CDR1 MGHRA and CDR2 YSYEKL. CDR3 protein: CASSQDPLGEQYF. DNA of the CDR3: TGCGCCAGCAGCCAAGACCCGTTGGGAGAGCAGTACTTC.

CDR3 loop: CASSSMTFEAFF. DNA for the CDR3: TGCGCCAGCAGCTCGATGACTTTTGAAGCTTTCTTT. V usage is TRBV4-1 and J usage is TRBJ1-1, with no clear D. V lost 5 bases and J 7 bases, leaving 11 bases between the germline ends. CDR3 length equals 12 residues. The germline gives CDR1 MGHRA, CDR2 YSYEKL.

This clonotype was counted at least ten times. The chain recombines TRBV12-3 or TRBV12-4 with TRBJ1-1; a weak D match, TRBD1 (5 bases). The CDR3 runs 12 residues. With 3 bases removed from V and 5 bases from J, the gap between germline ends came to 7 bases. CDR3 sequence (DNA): TGTGCCAGCAGTTTCGAGGGGACTGAAGCTTTCTTT. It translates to CASSFEGTEAFF.

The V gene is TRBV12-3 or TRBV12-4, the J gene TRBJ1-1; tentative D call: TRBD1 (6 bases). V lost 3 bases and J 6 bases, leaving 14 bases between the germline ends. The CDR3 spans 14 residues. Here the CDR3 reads CASSFGGPLSEAFF. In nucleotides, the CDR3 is TGTGCCAGCAGTTTTGGGGGCCCGCTTTCTGAAGCTTTCTTT.

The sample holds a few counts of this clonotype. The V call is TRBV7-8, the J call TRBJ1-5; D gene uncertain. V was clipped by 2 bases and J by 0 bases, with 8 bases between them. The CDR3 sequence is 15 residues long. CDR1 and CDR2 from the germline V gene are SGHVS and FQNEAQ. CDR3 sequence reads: CASSLNQDSNQPQHF. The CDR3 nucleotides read TGTGCCAGCAGCTTAAATCAGGATAGCAATCAGCCCCAGCATTTT.

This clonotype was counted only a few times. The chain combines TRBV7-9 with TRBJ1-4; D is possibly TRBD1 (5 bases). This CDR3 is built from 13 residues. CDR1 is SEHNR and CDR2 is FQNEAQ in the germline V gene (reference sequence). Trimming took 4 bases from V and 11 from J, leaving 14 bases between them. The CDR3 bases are TGTGCCAGCAGCTCCTTCAGGGAGGGGAAACTGTTTTTT. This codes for CASSSFREGKLFF. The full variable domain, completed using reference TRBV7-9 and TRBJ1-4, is DTGVSQNPRHKITKRGQNVTFRCDPISEHNRLYWYRQTLGQGPEFLTYFQNEAQLEKSRLLSDRFSAERPKGSFSTLEIQRTEQGDSAMYLCASSSFREGKLFFGSGTQLSVL.

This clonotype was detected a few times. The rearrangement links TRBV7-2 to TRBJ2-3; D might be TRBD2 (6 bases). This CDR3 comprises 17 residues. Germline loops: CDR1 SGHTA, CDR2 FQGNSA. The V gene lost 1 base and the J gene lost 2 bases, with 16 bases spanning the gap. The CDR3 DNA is TGTGCCAGCAGCTTAGTAAAATCGGGCGGGGCCACAGATACGCAGTATTTT. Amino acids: CASSLVKSGGATDTQYF.

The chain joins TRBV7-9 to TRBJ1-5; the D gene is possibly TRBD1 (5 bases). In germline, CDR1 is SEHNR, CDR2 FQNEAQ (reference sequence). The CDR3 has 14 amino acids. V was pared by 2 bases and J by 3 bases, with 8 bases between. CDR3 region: CASSLPGTNQPQHF. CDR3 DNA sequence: TGTGCCAGCAGCTTACCGGGGACCAATCAGCCCCAGCATTTT. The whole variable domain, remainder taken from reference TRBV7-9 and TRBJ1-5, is DTGVSQNPRHKITKRGQNVTFRCDPISEHNRLYWYRQTLGQGPEFLTYFQNEAQLEKSRLLSDRFSAERPKGSFSTLEIQRTEQGDSAMYLCASSLPGTNQPQHFGDGTRLSIL.

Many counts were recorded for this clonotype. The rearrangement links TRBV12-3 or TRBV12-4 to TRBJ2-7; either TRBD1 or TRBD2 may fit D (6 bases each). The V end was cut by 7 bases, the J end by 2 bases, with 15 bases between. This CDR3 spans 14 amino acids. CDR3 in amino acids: CASTPGDNTYEQYF. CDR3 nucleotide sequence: TGTGCCAGCACCCCGGGGGACAACACCTACGAGCAGTACTTC.

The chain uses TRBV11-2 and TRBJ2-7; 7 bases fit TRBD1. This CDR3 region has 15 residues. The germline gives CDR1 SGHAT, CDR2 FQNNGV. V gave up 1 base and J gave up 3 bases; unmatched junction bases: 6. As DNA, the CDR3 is TGTGCCAGCAGCTTAGGACAGGGCACCTTCTACGAGCAGTACTTC. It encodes CASSLGQGTFYEQYF. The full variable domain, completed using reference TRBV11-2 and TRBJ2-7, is EAGVAQSPRYKIIEKRQSVAFWCNPISGHATLYWYQQILGQGPKLLIQFQNNGVVDDSQLPKDRFSAERLKGVDSTLKIQPAKLEDSAVYLCASSLGQGTFYEQYFGPGTRLTVT.

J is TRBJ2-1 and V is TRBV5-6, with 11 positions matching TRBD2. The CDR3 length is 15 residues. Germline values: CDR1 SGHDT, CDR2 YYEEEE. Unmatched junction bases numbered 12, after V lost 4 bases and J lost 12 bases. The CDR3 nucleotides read TGTGCCAGCAGCCAATCCCCCACTAGCGGGAGTATGCAGTTCTTC. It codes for CASSQSPTSGSMQFF.

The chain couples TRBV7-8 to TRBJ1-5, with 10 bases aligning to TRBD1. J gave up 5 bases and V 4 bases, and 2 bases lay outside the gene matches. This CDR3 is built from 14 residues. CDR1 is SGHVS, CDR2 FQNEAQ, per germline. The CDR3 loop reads CASSSDRGHQPQHF. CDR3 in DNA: TGTGCCAGCAGCTCTGACAGGGGGCATCAGCCCCAGCATTTT.

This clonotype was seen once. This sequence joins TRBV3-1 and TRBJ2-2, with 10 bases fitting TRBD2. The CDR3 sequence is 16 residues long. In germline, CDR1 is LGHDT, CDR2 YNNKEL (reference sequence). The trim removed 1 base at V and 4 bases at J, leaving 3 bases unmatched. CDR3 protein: CASSQGLAGVTGELFF. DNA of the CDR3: TGTGCCAGCAGCCAAGGCCTAGCGGGGGTCACCGGGGAGCTGTTTTTT.

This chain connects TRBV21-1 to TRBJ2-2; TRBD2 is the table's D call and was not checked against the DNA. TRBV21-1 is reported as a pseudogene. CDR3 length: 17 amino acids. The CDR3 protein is CASSKRAGGENTGELFF. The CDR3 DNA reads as TGTGCCAGCAGCAAACGGGCGGGAGGGGAGAACACCGGGGAGCTGTTTTTT.

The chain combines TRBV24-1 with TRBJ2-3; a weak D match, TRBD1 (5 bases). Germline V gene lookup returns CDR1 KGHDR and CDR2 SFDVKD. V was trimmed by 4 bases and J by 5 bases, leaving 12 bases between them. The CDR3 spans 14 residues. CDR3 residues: CATSDPTTGDTQYF. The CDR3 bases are TGTGCCACCAGTGACCCAACCACAGGAGATACGCAGTATTTT.

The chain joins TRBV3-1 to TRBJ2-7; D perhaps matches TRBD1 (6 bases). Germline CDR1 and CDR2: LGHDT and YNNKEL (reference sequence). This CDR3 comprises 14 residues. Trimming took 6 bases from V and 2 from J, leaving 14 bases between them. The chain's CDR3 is CASSPYDRPYEQYF. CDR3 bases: TGTGCCAGCAGTCCGTACGACAGGCCCTACGAGCAGTACTTC.

The CDR3 DNA reads as TGCGCCAGCAGCTTGGGTCGGACTAGCGGGAGGGCCGCTATCACCGGGGAGCTGTTTTTT. Its protein product is CASSLGRTSGRAAITGELFF. The chain uses TRBV5-1 and TRBJ2-2; 15 positions match TRBD2. The CDR3 consists of 20 residues. Germline CDR1 is SGHRS and CDR2 is YFSETQ. Trimming cost V 0 bases and J 4 bases; bases outside gene matches: 10.

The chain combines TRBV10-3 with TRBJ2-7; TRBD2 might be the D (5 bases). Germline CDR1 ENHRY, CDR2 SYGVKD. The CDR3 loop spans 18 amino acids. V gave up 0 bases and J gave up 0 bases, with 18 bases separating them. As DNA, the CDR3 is TGTGCCATCAGTGAGTCTATTCGCGTAGCGCCAAGCTCCTACGAGCAGTACTTC. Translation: CAISESIRVAPSSYEQYF.

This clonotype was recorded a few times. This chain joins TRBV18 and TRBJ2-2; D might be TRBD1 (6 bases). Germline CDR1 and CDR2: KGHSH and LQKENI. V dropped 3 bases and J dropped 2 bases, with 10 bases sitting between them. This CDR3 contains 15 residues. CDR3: CASSPQDRNTGELFF. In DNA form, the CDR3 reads TGTGCCAGCTCACCCCAGGACAGAAACACCGGGGAGCTGTTTTTT.

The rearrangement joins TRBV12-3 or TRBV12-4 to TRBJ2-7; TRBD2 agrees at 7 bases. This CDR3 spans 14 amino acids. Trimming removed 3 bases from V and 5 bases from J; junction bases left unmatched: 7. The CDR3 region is CASSLTAGPHEQYF. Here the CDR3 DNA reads TGTGCCAGCAGTTTGACAGCGGGGCCCCACGAGCAGTACTTC.

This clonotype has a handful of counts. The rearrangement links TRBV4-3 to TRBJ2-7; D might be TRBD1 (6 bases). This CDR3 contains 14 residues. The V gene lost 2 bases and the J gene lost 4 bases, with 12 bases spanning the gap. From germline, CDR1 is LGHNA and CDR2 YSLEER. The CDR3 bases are TGCGCCAGCAGCCAATATGGGGGCGCGTACGAGCAGTACTTC. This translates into CASSQYGGAYEQYF.